This T cell receptor beta chain was found in a study of CD8+CD57+ T cells in acquired aplastic anemia (dated by TCRdb to the late 2010s). About the investigation overall: DNA extracted from sorted CD4+ and CD8+ cells had a mean of roughly 3.3 ug, with a range of about 0.19 to 27.4 ug. For healthy donor samples, the average read count was around 9.8 million for CD4+ cells and 11 million to 14 million for CD8+ cells.

This clonotype has at least ten counts. No cognate antigen has been identified for it. Within one base of it there is no much larger clone, and no base qualities were kept. The germline ends are 9 bases apart after V is trimmed by 5 bases and J by 2 bases. Inclusive of the bounding cysteine and phenylalanine, the CDR3 is 13 residues long. This entry keeps only the CDR3 DNA: 39 bases, framed from base 1. The germline V gene (reference sequence) specifies SEHNR as CDR1 and FQNEAQ as CDR2. General findings and caveats noted by the study authors: Between patients and healthy controls, no significant difference in CD8+ Simpson's diversity was found (P=0.060). Around 27 CD8+ CDR3 sequences were shared between patients and controls but appeared highly expressed in patients and within their immunodominant clones.

In this study, sorted CD4+ and CD8+ T cells from the blood of healthy subjects and of severe aplastic anemia patients had their TCR repertoires deep-sequenced. Ficoll-Paque density gradient centrifugation was used to isolate peripheral blood mononuclear cells. Before DNA extraction, CD4+ and CD8+ T cells were sorted with FACS or magnetic beads. Genomic DNA was used as template for profiling of TCR beta VDJ combinations and CDR3 sequences. An Illumina HiSeq 2000 was used for TCR repertoire sequencing. For the original study's pipeline: TRBV/TRBJ rearrangement plots, CDR3 size and DJ length profiles, and Simpson's diversity index were used to evaluate the repertoires. The immunodominant clone was defined as the most abundant DNA sequence in deep sequencing data. CDR3 amino acid sequences were screened for sharing across subjects and compared with published repertoires and the VDJdb database. TCRdb took the public reads, trimmed them with fastp at Q25, ran MiXCR for clone calling and kept in-frame beta chains. CDR3 protein sequences are deduplicated, and each keeps its most common genes and DNA. The V and J calls reflect TCRdb's pipeline rather than the authors' work. This sample is represented by approximately 200,000 distinct CDR3 sequences; about half of them were singletons. Approximately 15% of the sample comes from the top ten.

This chain joins TRBV7-9 to TRBJ1-1; a weak D assignment points to TRBD1 (6 bases agree). The sequence derives from a human donor in good health, serving as a control. Sequencing used sorted CD4+, CD8+, or CD8+CD57+ T cells (not recorded which) from PBMCs. The nucleotides are TGTGCCAGCAGCACGGACAGCAACACTGAAGCTTTCTTT. The resulting protein is CASSTDSNTEAFF.